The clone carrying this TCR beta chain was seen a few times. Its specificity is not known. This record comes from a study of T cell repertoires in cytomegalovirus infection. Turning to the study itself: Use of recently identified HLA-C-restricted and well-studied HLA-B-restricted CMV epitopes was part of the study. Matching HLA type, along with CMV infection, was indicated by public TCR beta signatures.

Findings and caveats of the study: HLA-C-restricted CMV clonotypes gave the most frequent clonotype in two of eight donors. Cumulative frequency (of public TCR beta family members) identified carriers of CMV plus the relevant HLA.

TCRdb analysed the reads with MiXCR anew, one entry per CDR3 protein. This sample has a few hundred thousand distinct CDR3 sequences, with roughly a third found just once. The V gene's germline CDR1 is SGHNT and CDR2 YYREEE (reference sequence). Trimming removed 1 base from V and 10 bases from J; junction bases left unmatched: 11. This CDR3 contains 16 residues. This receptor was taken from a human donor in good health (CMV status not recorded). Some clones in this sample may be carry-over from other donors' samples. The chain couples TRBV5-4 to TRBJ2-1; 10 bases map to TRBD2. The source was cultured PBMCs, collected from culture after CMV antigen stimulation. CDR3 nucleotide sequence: TGTGCCAGCAGCTTGCGTCAGCTAGCGGGAGTCTTGGAGCAGTTCTTC. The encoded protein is CASSLRQLAGVLEQFF.